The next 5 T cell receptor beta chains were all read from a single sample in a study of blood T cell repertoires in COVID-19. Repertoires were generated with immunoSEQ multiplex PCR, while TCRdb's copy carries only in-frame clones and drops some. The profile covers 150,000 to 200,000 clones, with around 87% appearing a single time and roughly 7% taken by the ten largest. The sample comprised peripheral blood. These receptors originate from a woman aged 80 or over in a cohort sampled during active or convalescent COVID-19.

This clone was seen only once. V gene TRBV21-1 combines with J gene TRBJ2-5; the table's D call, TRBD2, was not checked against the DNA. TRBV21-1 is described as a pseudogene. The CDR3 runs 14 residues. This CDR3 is CASSLRAGEETQYF. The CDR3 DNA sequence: TGTGCCAGCAGCTTAAGGGCGGGAGAGGAGACCCAGTACTTC.

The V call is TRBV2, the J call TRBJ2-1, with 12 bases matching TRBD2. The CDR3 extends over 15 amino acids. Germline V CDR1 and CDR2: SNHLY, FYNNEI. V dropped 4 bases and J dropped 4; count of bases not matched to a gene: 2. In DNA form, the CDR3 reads TGTGCCAGCAGTGCGACTAGCGGGAGATACAATGAGCAGTTCTTC. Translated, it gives CASSATSGRYNEQFF.

The CDR3 DNA reads as TGTGCCAGCAGCTCCCGGGACAGTCATTATAGCAATCAGCCCCAGCATTTT. Translated: CASSSRDSHYSNQPQHF. The chain combines TRBV27 with TRBJ1-5; 7 bases line up with TRBD1. This CDR3 has 17 residues. The V and J ends lost 6 bases and 0 bases, in that order; junction bases with no gene match: 11. The germline gives CDR1 MNHEY, CDR2 SMNVEV (reference sequence).

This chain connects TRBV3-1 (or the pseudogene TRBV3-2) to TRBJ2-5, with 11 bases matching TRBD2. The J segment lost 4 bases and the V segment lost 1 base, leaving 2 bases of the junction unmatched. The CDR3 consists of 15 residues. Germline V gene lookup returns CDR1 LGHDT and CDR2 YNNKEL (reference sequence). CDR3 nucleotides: TGTGCCAGCAGCCAAGCTGGGACTAGCGGAGAGACCCAGTACTTC. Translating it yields CASSQAGTSGETQYF.

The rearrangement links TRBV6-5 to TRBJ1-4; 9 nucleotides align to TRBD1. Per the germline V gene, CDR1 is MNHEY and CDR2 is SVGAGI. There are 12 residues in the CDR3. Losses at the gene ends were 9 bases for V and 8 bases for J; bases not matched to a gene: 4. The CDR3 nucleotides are TGTGCCAGGGGACAGGGAGAAGAAAAACTGTTTTTT. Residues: CARGQGEEKLFF.